Listed below are T cell receptor beta chains from one sample, sequenced in a study of PD-1 blockade in classical Hodgkin lymphoma. Sequenced by immunoSEQ multiplex PCR; TCRdb stores in-frame clones only, minus some. This table has tens of thousands of clones, approximately 90% appearing once. This specimen consisted of peripheral blood mononuclear cells (PBMCs), obtained at baseline. The receptor source for this set is a human donor with classical Hodgkin lymphoma. CDR3s include the opening cysteine and the closing phenylalanine or tryptophan. A D gene is named only where the DNA matches it firmly. The size field is filled for only some rows; it gives once, few, many or a size class.

clone size,D gene,J gene,V gene,CDR3 protein,CDR3 DNA
NA,NA,TRBJ2-7,TRBV25-1,CASSERGVNEQYF,TGTGCCAGCAGTGAACGGGGAGTCAACGAGCAGTACTTC
NA,NA,TRBJ2-3,TRBV6-4,CASSDSGAADTQYF,TGTGCCAGCAGTGACTCAGGGGCCGCAGATACGCAGTATTTT
NA,TRBD1,TRBJ2-7,TRBV4-3,CASSQDLGTGAHEQYF,TGCGCCAGCAGCCAAGATTTAGGGACAGGGGCACACGAGCAGTACTTC
NA,TRBD2,TRBJ2-5,TRBV28,CASSGAGGAEETQYF,TGTGCCAGCAGTGGGGCGGGGGGGGCGGAAGAGACCCAGTACTTC
NA,NA,TRBJ1-5,TRBV19,CAGRPLMGSNQPQHF,TGTGCCGGTAGGCCCCTCATGGGGTCCAATCAGCCCCAGCATTTT
NA,NA,TRBJ2-7,TRBV5-1,CASSFDGSGDYEQYF,TGCGCCAGCAGCTTTGATGGGTCAGGAGACTACGAGCAGTACTTC
NA,NA,TRBJ1-5,TRBV6-1,CASSEWVGNQPQHF,TGTGCCAGCAGTGAGTGGGTCGGCAATCAGCCCCAGCATTTT
once,NA,TRBJ1-3,TRBV6-6,CASRAQYFGNTIYF,TGTGCCAGCAGGGCACAGTACTTTGGAAACACCATATATTTT
NA,TRBD2,TRBJ2-3,TRBV6-4,CASSDSAGDSTDTQYF,TGTGCCAGCAGTGACTCGGCGGGGGATAGCACAGATACGCAGTATTTT
NA,NA,TRBJ1-4,TRBV30,CAWSLTGHNEKLFF,TGTGCCTGGAGTCTAACAGGGCACAATGAAAAACTGTTTTTT
NA,NA,TRBJ1-2,TRBV7-2,CASSLVKSSYGYTF,TGTGCCAGCAGCTTAGTTAAGTCAAGCTATGGCTACACCTTC
NA,NA,TRBJ1-5,TRBV5-1,CASSGVYHLYSNQPQHF,TGCGCCAGCAGCGGGGTTTACCACCTTTATAGCAATCAGCCCCAGCATTTT
NA,NA,TRBJ1-2,TRBV19,CASSITPTSYYGYTF,TGTGCCAGTAGTATAACTCCCACGTCTTACTATGGCTACACCTTC
NA,NA,TRBJ1-2,TRBV27,CASRETGVNYGYTF,TGTGCCAGCAGGGAAACCGGGGTAAACTATGGCTACACCTTC
NA,NA,TRBJ1-2,TRBV27,CASSLNSAGYGYTF,TGTGCCAGCAGTTTAAACTCGGCGGGGTATGGCTACACCTTC
NA,NA,TRBJ1-1,TRBV6-6,CATNTGTNTEAFF,TGTGCCACCAATACGGGGACGAACACTGAAGCTTTCTTT
few,NA,TRBJ2-5,TRBV19,CASSSNDRRETQYF,TGTGCCAGTAGTTCAAACGACCGAAGAGAGACCCAGTACTTC
NA,NA,TRBJ1-4,TRBV25-1,CASSEYVGRTNEKLFF,TGTGCCAGCAGTGAATATGTGGGGAGGACTAATGAAAAACTGTTTTTT
NA,NA,TRBJ1-1,TRBV9,CASSASRGTEAFF,TGTGCCAGCAGCGCCAGCAGGGGAACTGAAGCTTTCTTT
NA,TRBD1,TRBJ1-1,TRBV9,CASSAPDRGAEAFF,TGTGCCAGCAGCGCTCCGGACAGGGGCGCTGAAGCTTTCTTT
NA,TRBD1,TRBJ1-5,TRBV9,CASSVGTGKQPQHF,TGTGCCAGCAGCGTAGGGACAGGGAAACAGCCCCAGCATTTT
NA,NA,TRBJ2-2,TRBV12-5,CASGLIGGTGELFF,TGTGCTAGTGGTTTAATTGGGGGCACCGGGGAGCTGTTTTTT
once,NA,TRBJ2-5,TRBV11-2,CASSLSGTRQETQYF,TGTGCCAGCAGCCTCTCCGGGACTCGGCAAGAGACCCAGTACTTC
NA,NA,TRBJ2-7,TRBV25-1,CASSGHRHEQYF,TGTGCCAGCAGTGGACACAGGCACGAGCAGTACTTC
NA,NA,TRBJ2-7,TRBV5-8,CASSLTVRDKQYF,TGTGCCAGCAGCTTGACAGTCCGGGACAAGCAGTACTTC
NA,NA,TRBJ2-2,TRBV7-2,CASSFGALTGELFF,TGTGCCAGCAGCTTCGGGGCTCTCACCGGGGAGCTGTTTTTT
few,NA,TRBJ1-2,TRBV7-3,CASSSPGGDGYGYTF,TGTGCCAGCAGCTCCCCCGGTGGGGATGGTTATGGCTACACCTTC
NA,NA,TRBJ1-2,TRBV19,CASSNSGYGYTF,TGTGCCAGTAGTAACAGCGGCTATGGCTACACCTTC
NA,NA,TRBJ2-7,TRBV6-1,CASRMTAQNYEQYF,TGTGCCAGCAGGATGACAGCGCAAAACTACGAGCAGTACTTC
NA,NA,TRBJ2-3,TRBV7-8,CASSPSAGGGTDTQYF,TGTGCCAGCAGCCCCAGTGCAGGGGGGGGCACAGATACGCAGTATTTT
NA,NA,TRBJ2-7,TRBV6-5,CASSSPNYEQYF,TGTGCCAGCAGTTCCCCTAATTACGAGCAGTACTTC
NA,NA,TRBJ2-7,TRBV11-2,CASSSLREGHEQYF,TGTGCCAGCAGCTCCCTTCGCGAGGGCCACGAGCAGTACTTC
NA,NA,TRBJ1-4,TRBV29-1,CSVEDPRESNEKLFF,TGCAGCGTTGAAGATCCCAGGGAGTCTAATGAAAAACTGTTTTTT
NA,NA,TRBJ1-2,TRBV30,CAWSVLPGYSDYGYTF,TGTGCCTGGAGTGTTCTCCCGGGCTACTCGGACTATGGCTACACCTTC
NA,TRBD1,TRBJ1-2,TRBV5-1,CASSLVSGTGGETGYTF,TGCGCCAGCAGCTTGGTCTCCGGGACAGGGGGTGAAACTGGCTACACCTTC
NA,NA,TRBJ1-5,TRBV7-2,CASSSRSSNQPQHF,TGTGCCAGCAGCTCTAGGAGTAGCAATCAGCCCCAGCATTTT
NA,NA,TRBJ2-7,TRBV5-4,CASSSGGAYPTYEQYF,TGTGCCAGCAGCTCCGGAGGGGCGTACCCCACCTACGAGCAGTACTTC
NA,NA,TRBJ2-1,TRBV30,CAWSVIYNEQFF,TGTGCCTGGAGTGTAATCTACAATGAGCAGTTCTTC
NA,NA,TRBJ1-2,TRBV6-5,CASSYLFEGYGYTF,TGTGCCAGCAGTTACCTTTTCGAGGGCTATGGCTACACCTTC
once,TRBD1,TRBJ1-1,TRBV6-6,CASSFGQGATEAFF,TGTGCCAGCAGTTTCGGACAGGGGGCTACTGAAGCTTTCTTT
NA,NA,TRBJ2-7,TRBV20-1,CSAGSYEQYF,TGCAGTGCTGGGTCCTACGAGCAGTACTTC
few,TRBD2,TRBJ2-7,TRBV6-1,CASSDLGSGGGYEQYF,TGTGCCAGCAGTGACCTGGGCAGCGGGGGAGGCTACGAGCAGTACTTC
NA,NA,TRBJ2-6,TRBV4-2,CASSQQGQGSGANVLTF,TGTGCCAGCAGCCAACAAGGGCAGGGCTCTGGGGCCAACGTCCTGACTTTC
NA,NA,TRBJ1-1,TRBV20-1,CSASGGSEAFF,TGCAGTGCTAGTGGTGGCAGCGAAGCTTTCTTT
NA,TRBD1,TRBJ2-7,TRBV27,CASSQQTGTGSYEQYF,TGTGCCAGCAGTCAACAAACCGGGACAGGGTCCTACGAGCAGTACTTC
NA,TRBD1,TRBJ1-1,TRBV28,CASSLRGQVGFF,TGTGCCAGCAGTTTAAGGGGACAGGTGGGTTTCTTT
NA,NA,TRBJ1-1,TRBV4-1,CASSRGEGGWTEAFF,TGCGCCAGCAGCCGGGGAGAGGGGGGGTGGACTGAAGCTTTCTTT
NA,NA,TRBJ2-1,TRBV7-9,CASSSRLSGSFF,TGTGCCAGCAGCTCGAGGCTATCCGGGTCTTTCTTC
NA,NA,TRBJ1-1,TRBV19,CASSASFGGNTEAFF,TGTGCCAGTAGTGCCTCCTTTGGGGGAAACACTGAAGCTTTCTTT
NA,TRBD2,TRBJ2-1,TRBV19,CASSYTGTRLFF,TGTGCCAGTAGTTACACGGGGACTAGACTGTTCTTC
NA,TRBD2,TRBJ2-7,TRBV5-1,CASSLAGGGGPREQYF,TGCGCCAGCAGCTTGGCCGGGGGCGGGGGGCCCCGGGAGCAGTACTTC
NA,NA,TRBJ1-2,TRBV28,CASSRLADSHF,TGTGCCAGCAGTCGATTGGCAGATTCCCACTTC
once,NA,TRBJ2-7,TRBV7-8,CASLSTRSSYEQYF,TGTGCCAGCCTCTCTACTAGGAGCTCCTACGAGCAGTACTTC
NA,NA,TRBJ2-2,TRBV7-2,CASSPGTLNTGELFF,TGTGCCAGCAGCCCCGGGACTTTAAACACCGGGGAGCTGTTTTTT
few,TRBD1,TRBJ1-4,TRBV27,CASSHDRVLGEKLFF,TGTGCCAGCAGTCACGACAGGGTACTTGGGGAAAAACTGTTTTTT